The rows below give T cell receptor beta chains drawn from one sample of a study of cytotoxic CD8 clonotypes in ibrutinib-treated CLL. Generated by immunoSEQ multiplex PCR, the TCRdb table keeps only in-frame clones and is missing some. The sample holds about 140,000 clones, 80% seen once. This sample comprised PBMCs, obtained after 36 months of ibrutinib treatment. The receptors were sampled from a human donor with chronic lymphocytic leukemia. CDR3s include the opening cysteine and the closing phenylalanine or tryptophan. A D gene is named only where the DNA matches it firmly. Size tells how often a clone was seen (once, few, many) or the class of an expanded clone, and some rows leave it out.

D gene: NA
J gene: TRBJ1-4
V gene: TRBV2
clone size: NA
CDR3 DNA: TGTGCCAGCAGTCCCCAGGCTGCAACTAATGAAAAACTGTTTTTT
CDR3 protein: CASSPQAATNEKLFF

D gene: TRBD1
J gene: TRBJ1-2
V gene: TRBV15
clone size: NA
CDR3 DNA: TGTGCCACCAACATCCCGGGACAGGGGGCACGCGGCTACACCTTC
CDR3 protein: CATNIPGQGARGYTF

D gene: TRBD1
J gene: TRBJ2-7
V gene: TRBV25-1
clone size: NA
CDR3 DNA: TGTGCCAGCAGTTCGGGACAGGGACGTTACGAGCAGTACTTC
CDR3 protein: CASSSGQGRYEQYF

D gene: NA
J gene: TRBJ1-2
V gene: TRBV27
clone size: NA
CDR3 DNA: TGTGCCAGCAGTTTAAGAGGGAGGGGGTATGGCTACACCTTC
CDR3 protein: CASSLRGRGYGYTF

D gene: TRBD2
J gene: TRBJ2-7
V gene: TRBV9
clone size: NA
CDR3 DNA: TGTGCCAGCAGCGTATTGGCTAGCGGGAGGTTGACCTACGAGCAGTACTTC
CDR3 protein: CASSVLASGRLTYEQYF

D gene: NA
J gene: TRBJ2-2
V gene: TRBV19
clone size: NA
CDR3 DNA: TGTGCCAGTAGTATAAGTTTCACCGGGGAGCTGTTTTTT
CDR3 protein: CASSISFTGELFF

D gene: NA
J gene: TRBJ1-6
V gene: TRBV30
clone size: NA
CDR3 DNA: TGTGCCTGGGGCCGGAGTTCACCCCTCCACTTT
CDR3 protein: CAWGRSSPLHF

D gene: NA
J gene: TRBJ1-5
V gene: TRBV15
clone size: NA
CDR3 DNA: TGTGCCACCAGCAGATCTATAACTGGGGACTCTCAGCCCCAGCATTTT
CDR3 protein: CATSRSITGDSQPQHF

D gene: TRBD1
J gene: TRBJ2-2
V gene: TRBV11-2
clone size: once
CDR3 DNA: TGTGCCAGCAGCAAAAGACAGGGAATACCCTCCGGGGAGCTGTTTTTT
CDR3 protein: CASSKRQGIPSGELFF

D gene: NA
J gene: TRBJ1-3
V gene: TRBV5-1
clone size: NA
CDR3 DNA: TGCGCCAGCAGCCCCTGGACAGCGTATTCTGGAAACACCATATATTTT
CDR3 protein: CASSPWTAYSGNTIYF

D gene: NA
J gene: TRBJ2-6
V gene: TRBV19
clone size: once
CDR3 DNA: TGTGCCAGTAGTAGGGGCAGGGGCTACAGCTCTGGGGCCAACGTCCTGACTTTC
CDR3 protein: CASSRGRGYSSGANVLTF

D gene: NA
J gene: TRBJ2-1
V gene: TRBV6-6
clone size: NA
CDR3 DNA: TGTGCCAGCAGTTACTCGAGTTGGGGTGAGCAGTTCTTC
CDR3 protein: CASSYSSWGEQFF

D gene: NA
J gene: TRBJ1-6
V gene: TRBV11-2
clone size: few
CDR3 DNA: TGTGCCAGCACCCTCTGGGAAGGCAATTCACCCCTCCACTTT
CDR3 protein: CASTLWEGNSPLHF

D gene: NA
J gene: TRBJ1-6
V gene: TRBV30
clone size: NA
CDR3 DNA: TGTGCCTGGAGTGTATTTGGGTCACCCCTCCACTTT
CDR3 protein: CAWSVFGSPLHF

D gene: TRBD1
J gene: TRBJ1-4
V gene: TRBV28
clone size: few
CDR3 DNA: TGTGCCAGCAGTCGAAGGACAGGGGTACGTGAAAAACTGTTTTTT
CDR3 protein: CASSRRTGVREKLFF

D gene: NA
J gene: TRBJ1-1
V gene: TRBV5-1
clone size: few
CDR3 DNA: TGCGCCAGCAGCCACAAAGGGTGGAACACTGAAGCTTTCTTT
CDR3 protein: CASSHKGWNTEAFF

D gene: TRBD1
J gene: TRBJ1-2
V gene: TRBV29-1
clone size: NA
CDR3 DNA: TGCAGCGTTGAAAATTTTTTGGACAGGGGACATGGCTACACCTTC
CDR3 protein: CSVENFLDRGHGYTF

D gene: TRBD1
J gene: TRBJ2-7
V gene: TRBV11-2
clone size: NA
CDR3 DNA: TGTGCCAGCAGCTTACAGGGGGCACTCGACGAGCAGTACTTC
CDR3 protein: CASSLQGALDEQYF

D gene: NA
J gene: TRBJ1-2
V gene: TRBV30
clone size: few
CDR3 DNA: TGTGCCTGGTTGGGTTCGGATGGCTACACCTTC
CDR3 protein: CAWLGSDGYTF

D gene: NA
J gene: TRBJ2-7
V gene: TRBV6-1
clone size: NA
CDR3 DNA: TGTGCCAGCAGTGAAAACCAGGTTGGGAGCGGTGAGCAGTACTTC
CDR3 protein: CASSENQVGSGEQYF

D gene: NA
J gene: TRBJ2-2
V gene: TRBV5-4
clone size: NA
CDR3 DNA: TGTGCCAGCAGCTCCGGGACAACCACCGGGGAGCTGTTTTTT
CDR3 protein: CASSSGTTTGELFF

D gene: NA
J gene: TRBJ1-3
V gene: TRBV6-5
clone size: NA
CDR3 DNA: TGTGCCAGTTTCGACCACCGAAACACCATATATTTT
CDR3 protein: CASFDHRNTIYF

D gene: TRBD1
J gene: TRBJ2-7
V gene: TRBV30
clone size: NA
CDR3 DNA: TGTGCCTGGACGGGACAGATTTTTTCCTACGAGCAGTACTTC
CDR3 protein: CAWTGQIFSYEQYF

D gene: NA
J gene: TRBJ2-7
V gene: TRBV27
clone size: NA
CDR3 DNA: TGTGCCAGCAGTTTCCAGGGTTCTGGCGAGCAGTACTTC
CDR3 protein: CASSFQGSGEQYF

D gene: NA
J gene: TRBJ1-1
V gene: TRBV28
clone size: NA
CDR3 DNA: TGTGCCAGCACCGAGGGTAGGGGGAAAGCTTTCTTT
CDR3 protein: CASTEGRGKAFF

D gene: NA
J gene: TRBJ2-7
V gene: TRBV7-2
clone size: NA
CDR3 DNA: TGTGCCAGCAGCTTACCGACAGCCAACTCCGAGCAGTACTTC
CDR3 protein: CASSLPTANSEQYF

D gene: NA
J gene: TRBJ2-2
V gene: TRBV6-1
clone size: NA
CDR3 DNA: TGTGCCAGCAGTGAAGTAGCGGTGGGTACCGGGGAGCTGTTTTTT
CDR3 protein: CASSEVAVGTGELFF

D gene: NA
J gene: TRBJ1-5
V gene: TRBV28
clone size: few
CDR3 DNA: TGTGCCAGCAGTTTCGGGCCCCAGCATTTT
CDR3 protein: CASSFGPQHF

D gene: NA
J gene: TRBJ1-2
V gene: TRBV5-1
clone size: NA
CDR3 DNA: TGCGCCAGCAGCTACGTGGGGCCCGGCTATGGCTACACCTTC
CDR3 protein: CASSYVGPGYGYTF

D gene: NA
J gene: TRBJ2-2
V gene: TRBV6-6
clone size: NA
CDR3 DNA: TGTGCCAGCAGCCAAGGCTTGGGGACTCACACCGGGGAGCTGTTTTTT
CDR3 protein: CASSQGLGTHTGELFF

D gene: NA
J gene: TRBJ1-1
V gene: TRBV19
clone size: NA
CDR3 DNA: TGTGCCAGTAGTTTCGGGGGGCGCGCGAACACTGAAGCTTTCTTT
CDR3 protein: CASSFGGRANTEAFF

D gene: NA
J gene: TRBJ1-1
V gene: TRBV10-2
clone size: NA
CDR3 DNA: TGCGCCAGTAGTGGGGGGCCTGAAGCTTTCTTT
CDR3 protein: CASSGGPEAFF

D gene: NA
J gene: TRBJ2-6
V gene: TRBV30
clone size: NA
CDR3 DNA: TGTGCCTGGGACTTTATTGGGGCCAACGTCCTGACTTTC
CDR3 protein: CAWDFIGANVLTF

D gene: NA
J gene: TRBJ1-1
V gene: TRBV6-4
clone size: NA
CDR3 DNA: TGTGCCAGCAGTGTGAGTGGGGTCAGCACTGAAGCTTTCTTT
CDR3 protein: CASSVSGVSTEAFF

D gene: NA
J gene: TRBJ2-3
V gene: TRBV2
clone size: NA
CDR3 DNA: TGTGCCAGCACTGTAAACAGGGGCACAGATACGCAGTATTTT
CDR3 protein: CASTVNRGTDTQYF

D gene: TRBD2
J gene: TRBJ2-3
V gene: TRBV10-2
clone size: NA
CDR3 DNA: TGCGCCAGCAGTGGCCTAGCGGCAAGCACAGATACGCAGTATTTT
CDR3 protein: CASSGLAASTDTQYF

D gene: TRBD2
J gene: TRBJ2-3
V gene: TRBV5-4
clone size: NA
CDR3 DNA: TGTGCCAGCAGATCGGGGGGGCTGAGCACAGATACGCAGTATTTT
CDR3 protein: CASRSGGLSTDTQYF

D gene: NA
J gene: TRBJ1-2
V gene: TRBV5-6
clone size: NA
CDR3 DNA: TGTGCCAGCAGCTTGGGGGGCGGCTACACCTTC
CDR3 protein: CASSLGGGYTF

D gene: TRBD1
J gene: TRBJ1-5
V gene: TRBV7-9
clone size: NA
CDR3 DNA: TGTGCCAGCAGCCGGAGCGGGACAGGGGAGCCCAATCAGCCCCAGCATTTT
CDR3 protein: CASSRSGTGEPNQPQHF

D gene: NA
J gene: TRBJ1-2
V gene: TRBV5-5
clone size: NA
CDR3 DNA: TGTGCCAGCAGCTTTTTACCAGAGGCTAACTATGGCTACACCTTC
CDR3 protein: CASSFLPEANYGYTF

D gene: NA
J gene: TRBJ2-1
V gene: TRBV25-1
clone size: NA
CDR3 DNA: TGTGCCAGCAGTGAAGCGGGATGGTTCAATGAGCAGTTCTTC
CDR3 protein: CASSEAGWFNEQFF

D gene: NA
J gene: TRBJ2-1
V gene: TRBV15
clone size: NA
CDR3 DNA: TGTGCCACCAGCACGAGGATCTACAATGAGCAGTTCTTC
CDR3 protein: CATSTRIYNEQFF

D gene: NA
J gene: TRBJ1-4
V gene: TRBV6-5
clone size: NA
CDR3 DNA: TGTGCCAGCAGTTATTTCGGAGTGACAACTAATGAAAAACTGTTTTTT
CDR3 protein: CASSYFGVTTNEKLFF

D gene: NA
J gene: TRBJ1-5
V gene: TRBV21-1
clone size: few
CDR3 DNA: TGTGCCAGCAGCAATGTCTTTTATAGCAATCAGCCCCAGCATTTT
CDR3 protein: CASSNVFYSNQPQHF

D gene: TRBD2
J gene: TRBJ2-1
V gene: TRBV7-8
clone size: NA
CDR3 DNA: TGTGCCAGCAGCTTATTTAGGCTAGCGGAGGGCAATGAGCAGTTCTTC
CDR3 protein: CASSLFRLAEGNEQFF

D gene: NA
J gene: TRBJ2-2
V gene: TRBV28
clone size: NA
CDR3 DNA: TGTGCCAGCAGTTTATTCTACCTCCAAGGCGGGGAGCTGTTTTTT
CDR3 protein: CASSLFYLQGGELFF

D gene: NA
J gene: TRBJ2-7
V gene: TRBV28
clone size: NA
CDR3 DNA: TGTGCCAGCAGTCCCCGGGACCGACCTCCCTACGAGCAGTACTTC
CDR3 protein: CASSPRDRPPYEQYF

D gene: TRBD2
J gene: TRBJ2-2
V gene: TRBV4-2
clone size: NA
CDR3 DNA: TGTGCCAGCAGCCAACTAGCGGGAGGGGGCACCGGGGAGCTGTTTTTT
CDR3 protein: CASSQLAGGGTGELFF

D gene: NA
J gene: TRBJ1-3
V gene: TRBV7-8
clone size: NA
CDR3 DNA: TGTGCCAGCAGCACAAGCACAGGGCGGAACACCATATATTTT
CDR3 protein: CASSTSTGRNTIYF

D gene: NA
J gene: TRBJ2-3
V gene: TRBV9
clone size: NA
CDR3 DNA: TGTGCCAGCAGCGGATTGACCATAGCCGTGGATACGCAGTATTTT
CDR3 protein: CASSGLTIAVDTQYF

D gene: NA
J gene: TRBJ1-2
V gene: TRBV6-4
clone size: NA
CDR3 DNA: TGTGCCAGCAGTGACTCGTCCGGCCCCGCGAGTGGCTACACCTTC
CDR3 protein: CASSDSSGPASGYTF

D gene: NA
J gene: TRBJ2-3
V gene: TRBV2
clone size: NA
CDR3 DNA: TGTGCCAGCAGGGACCCTCGGAACCGTACGCAGTATTTT
CDR3 protein: CASRDPRNRTQYF

D gene: NA
J gene: TRBJ1-2
V gene: TRBV5-1
clone size: once
CDR3 DNA: TGCGCCAGCAAAGGTCAGGGCCCTAACTATGGCTACACCTTC
CDR3 protein: CASKGQGPNYGYTF